The rows below give T cell receptor beta chains drawn from one sample of a study of blood T cell repertoires in COVID-19. Here immunoSEQ multiplex PCR was the method, and the copy in TCRdb shows in-frame clones only, minus some. Altogether roughly 150,000 clones are present, around 84% being singletons, with the ten largest covering around 7.8%. Sequencing was carried out using PBMCs or T cells enriched from blood (not recorded which). The receptor source for this set is a man aged 50 or older who had recovered from COVID-19. Each CDR3 is given with its conserved first and last residue. D genes are given only for firm matches. Clone size appears in some rows only: once, few, many, or a class for an expanded clone.

clone size	V gene	D gene	J gene	CDR3 protein	CDR3 DNA
few	TRBV7-9	NA	TRBJ2-5	CASSSRQGWTQYF	TGTGCCAGCAGCTCCCGGCAGGGGTGGACCCAGTACTTC
NA	TRBV25-1	NA	TRBJ1-2	CASSGMPGPNYGYTF	TGTGCCAGCAGTGGAATGCCAGGGCCCAACTATGGCTACACCTTC
NA	TRBV27	NA	TRBJ2-1	CATRLGSFNEQFF	TGTGCCACAAGGCTGGGGAGTTTCAATGAGCAGTTCTTC
NA	TRBV7-2	TRBD1	TRBJ1-2	CASSFDRGQIYGYTF	TGTGCCAGCAGCTTTGACAGGGGGCAGATCTATGGCTACACCTTC
NA	TRBV3-1/TRBV3-2	TRBD1	TRBJ2-5	CASSQTGRSETQYF	TGTGCCAGCAGCCAGACAGGGCGATCCGAGACCCAGTACTTC
NA	TRBV19	TRBD2	TRBJ2-7	CASSIEAGVTSYEQYF	TGTGCCAGTAGTATAGAAGCGGGGGTTACCTCCTACGAGCAGTACTTC
NA	TRBV2	NA	TRBJ2-4	CASSELGTFKNIQYF	TGTGCCAGCAGTGAGTTGGGGACTTTTAAAAACATTCAGTACTTC
NA	TRBV6-6	NA	TRBJ2-4	CASTAMGQLAKNIQYF	TGTGCCAGCACCGCGATGGGGCAGCTAGCCAAAAACATTCAGTACTTC
NA	TRBV15	NA	TRBJ2-3	CATSRVGGSLADTQYF	TGTGCCACCAGCAGAGTTGGCGGTTCCCTCGCAGATACGCAGTATTTT
once	TRBV12-5	TRBD1	TRBJ1-3	CASGSWTGAGNTIYF	TGTGCTAGTGGTTCCTGGACAGGGGCTGGAAACACCATATATTTT
NA	TRBV4-1	NA	TRBJ1-2	CASSQDRRNLPGYTF	TGCGCCAGCAGCCAAGATAGGAGGAACCTTCCGGGCTACACCTTC
once	TRBV6-1	TRBD1	TRBJ2-7	CASSETGGYTISYEQYF	TGTGCCAGCAGTGAAACAGGGGGCTACACCATTTCCTACGAGCAGTACTTC
NA	TRBV27	NA	TRBJ1-6	CASSPIWRNNSPLHF	TGTGCCAGCAGTCCGATATGGAGGAATAATTCACCCCTCCACTTT
once	TRBV6-5	NA	TRBJ1-2	CASSSLGGQNYGYTF	TGTGCCAGCAGTTCCTTGGGAGGACAAAACTATGGCTACACCTTC
NA	TRBV5-1	TRBD1	TRBJ1-2	CASSLDWVGQGKGYTF	TGCGCCAGCAGCTTGGATTGGGTGGGACAGGGTAAAGGCTACACCTTC
NA	TRBV2	NA	TRBJ1-1	CASSEEAVTNTEAFF	TGTGCCAGCAGTGAAGAAGCGGTTACGAACACTGAAGCTTTCTTT
NA	TRBV5-5	TRBD1	TRBJ1-2	CASSAGTGEVYTF	TGTGCCAGCAGCGCGGGGACAGGGGAGGTCTACACCTTC
NA	TRBV5-4	TRBD1	TRBJ2-3	CASSMDRASDTQYF	TGTGCCAGCAGCATGGACAGGGCCTCAGATACGCAGTATTTT